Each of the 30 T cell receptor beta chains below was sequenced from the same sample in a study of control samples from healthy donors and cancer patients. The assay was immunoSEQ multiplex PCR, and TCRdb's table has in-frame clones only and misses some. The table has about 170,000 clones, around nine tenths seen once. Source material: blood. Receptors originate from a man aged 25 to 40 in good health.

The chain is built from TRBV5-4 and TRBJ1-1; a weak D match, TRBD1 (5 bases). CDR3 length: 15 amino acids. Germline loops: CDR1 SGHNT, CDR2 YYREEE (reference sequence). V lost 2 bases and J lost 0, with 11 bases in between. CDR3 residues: CASSFGGVMNTEAFF. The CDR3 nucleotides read TGTGCCAGCAGCTTCGGGGGGGTTATGAACACTGAAGCTTTCTTT. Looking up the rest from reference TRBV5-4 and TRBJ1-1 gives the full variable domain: ETGVTQSPTHLIKTRGQQVTLRCSSQSGHNTVSWYQQALGQGPQFIFQYYREEENGRGNFPPRFSGLQFPNYSSELNVNALELDDSALYLCASSFGGVMNTEAFFGQGTRLTVV.

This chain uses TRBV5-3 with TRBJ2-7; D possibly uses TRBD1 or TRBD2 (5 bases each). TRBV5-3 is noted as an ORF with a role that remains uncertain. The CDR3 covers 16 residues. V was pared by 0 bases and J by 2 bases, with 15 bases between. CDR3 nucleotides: TGTGCCAGAAGCTTGGCGGGGCACGCGGAACCCTACGAGCAGTACTTC. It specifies CARSLAGHAEPYEQYF.

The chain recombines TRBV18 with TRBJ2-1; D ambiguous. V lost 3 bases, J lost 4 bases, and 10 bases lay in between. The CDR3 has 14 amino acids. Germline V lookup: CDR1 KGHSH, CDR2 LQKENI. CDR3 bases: TGTGCCAGCTCACCCTCGCAGTCGTACAATGAGCAGTTCTTC. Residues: CASSPSQSYNEQFF.

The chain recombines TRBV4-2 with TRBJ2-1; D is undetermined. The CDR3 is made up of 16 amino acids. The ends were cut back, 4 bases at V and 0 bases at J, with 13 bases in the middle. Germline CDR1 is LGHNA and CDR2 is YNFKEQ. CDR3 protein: CASSPHAASSYNEQFF. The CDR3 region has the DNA TGTGCCAGCAGCCCCCACGCTGCAAGCTCCTACAATGAGCAGTTCTTC.

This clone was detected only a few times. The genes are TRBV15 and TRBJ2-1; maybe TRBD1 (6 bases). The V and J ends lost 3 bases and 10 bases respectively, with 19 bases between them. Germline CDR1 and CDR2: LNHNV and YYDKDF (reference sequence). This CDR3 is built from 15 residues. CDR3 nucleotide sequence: TGTGCCACCAGCAGGAACCGGGACATCGGTAGGGAGCAGTTCTTC. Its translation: CATSRNRDIGREQFF.

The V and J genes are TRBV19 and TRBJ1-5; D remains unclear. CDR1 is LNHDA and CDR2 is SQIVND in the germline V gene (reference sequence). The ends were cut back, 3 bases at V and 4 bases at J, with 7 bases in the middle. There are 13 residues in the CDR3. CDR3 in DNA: TGTGCCAGTAGTATTTGGGAAAATCAGCCCCAGCATTTT. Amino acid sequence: CASSIWENQPQHF.

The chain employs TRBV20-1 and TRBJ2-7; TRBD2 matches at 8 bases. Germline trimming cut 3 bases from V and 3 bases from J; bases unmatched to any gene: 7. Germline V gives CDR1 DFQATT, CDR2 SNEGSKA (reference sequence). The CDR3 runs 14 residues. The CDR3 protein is CSASTASGHYEQYF. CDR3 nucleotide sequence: TGCAGTGCTAGTACAGCTAGCGGGCACTACGAGCAGTACTTC.

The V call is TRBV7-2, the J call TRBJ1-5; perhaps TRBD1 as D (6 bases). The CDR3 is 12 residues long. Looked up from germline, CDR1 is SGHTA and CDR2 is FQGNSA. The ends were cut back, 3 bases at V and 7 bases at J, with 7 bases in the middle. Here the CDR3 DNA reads TGTGCCAGCAGCTTCGGACAGCAGCCCCAGCATTTT. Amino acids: CASSFGQQPQHF.

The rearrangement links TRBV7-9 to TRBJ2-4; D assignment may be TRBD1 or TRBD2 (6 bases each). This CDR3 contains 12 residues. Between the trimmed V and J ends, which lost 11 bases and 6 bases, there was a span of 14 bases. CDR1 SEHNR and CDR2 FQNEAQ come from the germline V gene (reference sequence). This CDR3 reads CACRGESNIQYF. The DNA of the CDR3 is TGTGCCTGTAGGGGGGAGTCAAACATTCAGTACTTC.

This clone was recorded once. The CDR3 DNA reads TGTGCCAGCAGCTTAAGCCTGAGCACAGATACGCAGTATTTT. Its protein is CASSLSLSTDTQYF. The chain recombines TRBV7-6 with TRBJ2-3; D is unclear. Germline CDR1 reads SGHVS; CDR2 reads FNYEAQ. The CDR3 covers 14 residues. The V and J ends lost 2 bases and 0 bases respectively, with 6 bases between them.

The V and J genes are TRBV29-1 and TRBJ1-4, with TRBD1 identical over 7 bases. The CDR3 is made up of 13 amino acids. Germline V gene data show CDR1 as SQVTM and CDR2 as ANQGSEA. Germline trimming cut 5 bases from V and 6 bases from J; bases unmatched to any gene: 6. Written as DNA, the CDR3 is TGCAGCGTTTCGAGACAGGGTTATGAAAAACTGTTTTTT. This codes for CSVSRQGYEKLFF.

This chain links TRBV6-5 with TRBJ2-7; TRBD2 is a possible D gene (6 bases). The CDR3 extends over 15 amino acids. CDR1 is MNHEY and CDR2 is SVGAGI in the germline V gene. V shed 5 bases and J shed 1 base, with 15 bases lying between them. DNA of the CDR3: TGTGCCAGCAGTCCAATCACGGCGGGGTCCTACGAGCAGTACTTC. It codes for CASSPITAGSYEQYF.

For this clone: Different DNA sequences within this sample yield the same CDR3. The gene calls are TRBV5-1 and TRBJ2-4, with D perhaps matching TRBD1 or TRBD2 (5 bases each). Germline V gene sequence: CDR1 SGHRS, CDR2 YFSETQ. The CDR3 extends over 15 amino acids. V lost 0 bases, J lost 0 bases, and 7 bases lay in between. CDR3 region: CASSLGGVAKNIQYF. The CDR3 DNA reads TGCGCCAGCAGCTTGGGAGGGGTAGCCAAAAACATTCAGTACTTC. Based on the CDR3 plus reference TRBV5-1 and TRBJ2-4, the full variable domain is KAGVTQTPRYLIKTRGQQVTLSCSPISGHRSVSWYQQTPGQGLQFLFEYFSETQRNKGNFPGRFSGRQFSNSRSEMNVSTLELGDSALYLCASSLGGVAKNIQYFGAGTRLSVL.

This CDR3 is CASSDLETGVWAFF. The CDR3 DNA is TGTGCCAGCAGTGATCTCGAGACAGGGGTTTGGGCTTTCTTT. This chain connects TRBV2 to TRBJ1-1, with 8 nucleotides matching TRBD1. The CDR3 consists of 14 residues. CDR1 is SNHLY and CDR2 is FYNNEI in the germline V gene. The J segment lost 11 bases and the V segment lost 3 bases, leaving 11 bases of the junction unmatched.

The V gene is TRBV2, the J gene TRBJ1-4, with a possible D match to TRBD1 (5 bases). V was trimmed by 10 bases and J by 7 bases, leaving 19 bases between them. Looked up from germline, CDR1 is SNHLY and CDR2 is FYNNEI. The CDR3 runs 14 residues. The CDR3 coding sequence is TGTGCCACCAGAGAGAGACAGACGCGTGAAAAACTGTTTTTT. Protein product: CATRERQTREKLFF.

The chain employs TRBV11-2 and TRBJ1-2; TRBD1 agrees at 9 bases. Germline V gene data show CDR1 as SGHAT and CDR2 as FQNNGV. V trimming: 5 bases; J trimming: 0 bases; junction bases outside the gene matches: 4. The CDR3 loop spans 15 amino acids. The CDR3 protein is CASSAGTGSNYGYTF. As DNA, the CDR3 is TGTGCCAGCAGCGCCGGGACAGGGTCTAACTATGGCTACACCTTC.

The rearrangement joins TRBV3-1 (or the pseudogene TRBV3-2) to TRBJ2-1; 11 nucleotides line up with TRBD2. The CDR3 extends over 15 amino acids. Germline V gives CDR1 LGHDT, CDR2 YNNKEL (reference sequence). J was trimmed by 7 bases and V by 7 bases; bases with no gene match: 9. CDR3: CASTEGLAGGNEQFF. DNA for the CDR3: TGTGCCAGCACCGAGGGTCTAGCGGGAGGTAATGAGCAGTTCTTC.

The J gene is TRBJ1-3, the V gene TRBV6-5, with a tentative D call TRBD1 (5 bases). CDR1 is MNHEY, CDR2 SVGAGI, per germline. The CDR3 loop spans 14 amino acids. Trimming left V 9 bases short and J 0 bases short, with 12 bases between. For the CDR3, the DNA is TGTGCCAGTCTGACAGCTGCCTCTGGAAACACCATATATTTT. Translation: CASLTAASGNTIYF.

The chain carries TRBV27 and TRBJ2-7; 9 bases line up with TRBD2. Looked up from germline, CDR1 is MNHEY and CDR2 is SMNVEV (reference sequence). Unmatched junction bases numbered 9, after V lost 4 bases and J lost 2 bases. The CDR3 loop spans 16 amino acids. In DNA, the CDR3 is TGTGCCAGCAGTTCCCTATTGGTAGCGGGGGCCTACGAGCAGTACTTC. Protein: CASSSLLVAGAYEQYF.

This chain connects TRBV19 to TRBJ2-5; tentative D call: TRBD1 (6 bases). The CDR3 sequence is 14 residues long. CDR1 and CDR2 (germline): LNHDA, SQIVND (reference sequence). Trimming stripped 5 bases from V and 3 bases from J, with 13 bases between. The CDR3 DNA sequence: TGTGCCAGTAGTCCTAACCGGGACAAAGAGACCCAGTACTTC. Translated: CASSPNRDKETQYF.

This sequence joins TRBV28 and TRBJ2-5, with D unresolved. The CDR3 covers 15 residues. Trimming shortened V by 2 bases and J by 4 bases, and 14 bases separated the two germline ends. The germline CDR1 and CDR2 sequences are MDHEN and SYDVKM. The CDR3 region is CASSLRVLQRETQYF. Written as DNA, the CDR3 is TGTGCCAGCAGTTTAAGGGTATTACAAAGAGAGACCCAGTACTTC.

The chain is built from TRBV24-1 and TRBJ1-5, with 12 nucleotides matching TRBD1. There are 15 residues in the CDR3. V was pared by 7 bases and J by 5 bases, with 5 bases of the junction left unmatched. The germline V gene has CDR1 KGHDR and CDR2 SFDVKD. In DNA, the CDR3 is TGTGCCACCAGCCCCGGGACAGGGGGCCATCAGCCCCAGCATTTT. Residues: CATSPGTGGHQPQHF.

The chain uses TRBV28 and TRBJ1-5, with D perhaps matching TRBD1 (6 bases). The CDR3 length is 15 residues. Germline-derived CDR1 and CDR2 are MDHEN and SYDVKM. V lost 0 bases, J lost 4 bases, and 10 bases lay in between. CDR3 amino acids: CASSLWDSTNQPQHF. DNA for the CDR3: TGTGCCAGCAGTTTATGGGACAGCACTAATCAGCCCCAGCATTTT. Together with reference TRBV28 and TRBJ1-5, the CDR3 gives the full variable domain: DVKVTQSSRYLVKRTGEKVFLECVQDMDHENMFWYRQDPGLGLRLIYFSYDVKMKEKGDIPEGYSVSREKKERFSLILESASTNQTSMYLCASSLWDSTNQPQHFGDGTRLSIL.

CDR3 coding DNA: TGCAGCGGCGGGGCTCAGATGAACACTGAAGCTTTCTTT. It specifies CSGGAQMNTEAFF. The J gene is TRBJ1-1, the V gene TRBV29-1; D might be TRBD1 (5 bases). V was pared by 7 bases and J by 0 bases, with 12 bases between. The CDR3 runs to 13 residues. Germline V gene sequence: CDR1 SQVTM, CDR2 ANQGSEA. Using reference TRBV29-1 and TRBJ1-1 for the parts outside the CDR3, the full variable domain is SAVISQKPSRDICQRGTSLTIQCQVDSQVTMMFWYRQQPGQSLTLIATANQGSEATYESGFVIDKFPISRPNLTFSTLTVSNMSPEDSSIYLCSGGAQMNTEAFFGQGTRLTVV.

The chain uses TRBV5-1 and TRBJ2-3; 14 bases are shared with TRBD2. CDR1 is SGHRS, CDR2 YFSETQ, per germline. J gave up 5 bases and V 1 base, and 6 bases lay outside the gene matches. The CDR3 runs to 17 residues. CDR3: CASSLSTSGGAGDTQYF. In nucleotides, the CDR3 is TGCGCCAGCAGCTTGTCGACTAGCGGGGGGGCGGGAGATACGCAGTATTTT.

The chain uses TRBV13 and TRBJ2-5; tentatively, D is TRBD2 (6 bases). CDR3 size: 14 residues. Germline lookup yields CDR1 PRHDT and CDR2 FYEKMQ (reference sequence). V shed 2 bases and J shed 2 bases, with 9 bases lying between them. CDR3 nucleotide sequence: TGTGCCAGCAGCTTATTAGCGGAACAAGAGACCCAGTACTTC. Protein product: CASSLLAEQETQYF.

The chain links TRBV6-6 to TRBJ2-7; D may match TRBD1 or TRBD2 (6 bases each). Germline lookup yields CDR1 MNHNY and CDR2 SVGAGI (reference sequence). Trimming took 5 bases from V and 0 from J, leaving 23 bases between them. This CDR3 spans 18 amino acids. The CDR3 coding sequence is TGTGCCAGCAGTCCGAATTTTGGGGGGCAGGTCCGCTCCTACGAGCAGTACTTC. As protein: CASSPNFGGQVRSYEQYF.

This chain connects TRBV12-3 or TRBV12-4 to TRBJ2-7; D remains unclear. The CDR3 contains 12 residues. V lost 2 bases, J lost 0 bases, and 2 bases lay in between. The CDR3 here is CASSLTSYEQYF. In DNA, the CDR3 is TGTGCCAGCAGTTTAACCTCCTACGAGCAGTACTTC.

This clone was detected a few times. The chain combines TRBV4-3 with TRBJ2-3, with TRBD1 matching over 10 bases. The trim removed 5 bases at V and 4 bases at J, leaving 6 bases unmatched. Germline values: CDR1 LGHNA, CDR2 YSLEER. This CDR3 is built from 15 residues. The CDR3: CASSARDRGADTQYF. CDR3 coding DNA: TGCGCCAGCAGCGCCCGGGACAGGGGAGCAGATACGCAGTATTTT.

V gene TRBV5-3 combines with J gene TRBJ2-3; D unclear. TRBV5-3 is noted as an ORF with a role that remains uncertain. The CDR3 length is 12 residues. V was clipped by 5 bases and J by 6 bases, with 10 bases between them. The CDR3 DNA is TGTGCCAGAAGGAAGCACTCGGATACGCAGTATTTT. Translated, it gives CARRKHSDTQYF.